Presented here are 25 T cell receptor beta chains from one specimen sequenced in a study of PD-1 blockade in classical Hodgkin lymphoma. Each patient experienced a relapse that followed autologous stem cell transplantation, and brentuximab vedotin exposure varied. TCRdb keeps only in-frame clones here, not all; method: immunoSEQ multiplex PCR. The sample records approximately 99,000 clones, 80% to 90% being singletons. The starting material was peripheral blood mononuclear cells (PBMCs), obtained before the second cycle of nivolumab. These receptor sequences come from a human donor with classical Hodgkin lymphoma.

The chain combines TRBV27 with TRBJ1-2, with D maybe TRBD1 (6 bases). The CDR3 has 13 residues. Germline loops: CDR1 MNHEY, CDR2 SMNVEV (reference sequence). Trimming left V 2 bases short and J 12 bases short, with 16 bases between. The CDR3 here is CASSLQTGMRDTF. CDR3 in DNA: TGTGCCAGCAGTTTACAAACAGGGATGAGAGACACCTTC.

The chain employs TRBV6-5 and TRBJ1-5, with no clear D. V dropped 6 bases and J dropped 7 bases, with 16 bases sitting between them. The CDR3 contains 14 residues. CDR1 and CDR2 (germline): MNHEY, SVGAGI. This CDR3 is CASRPLLETQPQHF. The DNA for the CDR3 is TGTGCCAGCAGACCTCTCTTAGAAACCCAGCCCCAGCATTTT.

CDR3 sequence: CASSPFRDRAHTEAFF. The CDR3 coding sequence is TGTGCCAGCTCACCATTTAGGGACAGGGCACATACTGAAGCTTTCTTT. The rearrangement uses TRBV18 and TRBJ1-1, with 9 bases aligning to TRBD1. Germline V gene sequence: CDR1 KGHSH, CDR2 LQKENI. V lost 2 bases to trimming and J lost 5 bases; unmatched junction nucleotides: 9. The CDR3 runs 16 residues.

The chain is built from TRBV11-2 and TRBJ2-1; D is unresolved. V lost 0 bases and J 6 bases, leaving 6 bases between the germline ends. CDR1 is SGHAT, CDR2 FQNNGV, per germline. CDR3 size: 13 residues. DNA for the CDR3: TGTGCCAGCAGCTTAGACGCTGTCAATGAGCAGTTCTTC. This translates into CASSLDAVNEQFF.

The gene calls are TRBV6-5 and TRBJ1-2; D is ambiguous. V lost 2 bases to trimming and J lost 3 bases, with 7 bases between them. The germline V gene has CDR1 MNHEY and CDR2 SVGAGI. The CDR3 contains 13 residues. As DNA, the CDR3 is TGTGCCAGCAGTTACAAGGAGCACTATGGCTACACCTTC. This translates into CASSYKEHYGYTF.

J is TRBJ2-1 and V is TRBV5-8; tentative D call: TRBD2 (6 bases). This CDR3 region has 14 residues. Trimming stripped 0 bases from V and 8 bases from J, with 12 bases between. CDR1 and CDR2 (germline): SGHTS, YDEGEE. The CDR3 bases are TGTGCCAGCAGCTTGGAGTACCGCGGGGATGAGCAGTTCTTC. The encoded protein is CASSLEYRGDEQFF. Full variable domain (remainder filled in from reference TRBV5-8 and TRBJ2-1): EAGVTQSPTHLIKTRGQQATLRCSPISGHTSVYWYQQALGLGLQFLLWYDEGEERNRGNFPPRFSGRQFPNYSSELNVNALELEDSALYLCASSLEYRGDEQFFGPGTRLTVL.

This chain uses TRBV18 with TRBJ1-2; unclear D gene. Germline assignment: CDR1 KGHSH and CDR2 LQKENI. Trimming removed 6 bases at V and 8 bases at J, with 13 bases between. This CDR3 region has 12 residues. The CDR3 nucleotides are TGTGCCAGCTCCCTAGGGTCAGGCGGCTACACCTTC. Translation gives CASSLGSGGYTF.

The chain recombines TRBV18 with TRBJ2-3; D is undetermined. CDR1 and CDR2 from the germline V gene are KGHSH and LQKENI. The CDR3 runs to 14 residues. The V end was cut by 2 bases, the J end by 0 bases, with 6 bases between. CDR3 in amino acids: CASSPSGSTDTQYF. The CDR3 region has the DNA TGTGCCAGCTCACCATCGGGTAGCACAGATACGCAGTATTTT.

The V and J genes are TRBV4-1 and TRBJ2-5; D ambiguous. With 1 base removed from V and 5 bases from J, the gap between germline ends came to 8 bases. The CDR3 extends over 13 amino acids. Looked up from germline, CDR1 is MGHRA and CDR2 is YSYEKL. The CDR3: CASSQGPSETQYF. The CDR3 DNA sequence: TGCGCCAGCAGCCAAGGACCCAGCGAGACCCAGTACTTC.

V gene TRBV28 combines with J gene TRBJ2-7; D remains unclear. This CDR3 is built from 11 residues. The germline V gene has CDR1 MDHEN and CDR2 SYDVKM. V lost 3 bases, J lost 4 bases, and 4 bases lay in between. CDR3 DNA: TGTGCCAGCAGTTTGAAGTACGAGCAGTACTTC. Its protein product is CASSLKYEQYF.

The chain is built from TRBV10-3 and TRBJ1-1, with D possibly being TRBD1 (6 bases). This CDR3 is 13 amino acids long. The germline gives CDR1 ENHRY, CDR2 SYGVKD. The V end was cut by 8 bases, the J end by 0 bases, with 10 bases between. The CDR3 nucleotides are TGTGCCATCCTCGACAGGATGAACACTGAAGCTTTCTTT. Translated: CAILDRMNTEAFF.

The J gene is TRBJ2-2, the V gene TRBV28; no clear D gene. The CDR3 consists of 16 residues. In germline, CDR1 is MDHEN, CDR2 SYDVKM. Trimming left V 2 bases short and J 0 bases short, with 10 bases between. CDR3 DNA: TGTGCCAGCAGTTTAGTCGGGCTCGCGAACACCGGGGAGCTGTTTTTT. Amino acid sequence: CASSLVGLANTGELFF.

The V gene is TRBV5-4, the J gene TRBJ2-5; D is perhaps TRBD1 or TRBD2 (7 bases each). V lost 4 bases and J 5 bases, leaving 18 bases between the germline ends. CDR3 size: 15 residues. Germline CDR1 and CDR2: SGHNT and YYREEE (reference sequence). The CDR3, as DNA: TGTGCCAGCAGCATTCAGGGGGGGTCGGGGGAGACCCAGTACTTC. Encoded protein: CASSIQGGSGETQYF.

The CDR3 DNA follows: TGTGCCAGCAGTAGGGGATCAAGCGGGAGTTACGAGCAGTACTTC. Amino acid sequence: CASSRGSSGSYEQYF. The J gene is TRBJ2-7, the V gene TRBV6-5; 8 bases align to TRBD2. This CDR3 region has 15 residues. V was pared by 5 bases and J by 4 bases, with 10 bases of the junction left unmatched. CDR1 is MNHEY and CDR2 is SVGAGI in the germline V gene.

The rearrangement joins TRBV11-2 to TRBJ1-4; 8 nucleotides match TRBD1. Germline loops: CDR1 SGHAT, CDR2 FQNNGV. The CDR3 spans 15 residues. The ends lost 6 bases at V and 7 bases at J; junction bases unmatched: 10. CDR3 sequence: CASSLSGGEGEKLFF. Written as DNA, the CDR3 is TGTGCCAGCAGTTTATCAGGGGGCGAGGGTGAAAAACTGTTTTTT.

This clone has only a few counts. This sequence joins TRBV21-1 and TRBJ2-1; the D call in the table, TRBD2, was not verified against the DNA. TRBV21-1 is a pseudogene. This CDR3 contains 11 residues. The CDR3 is CASREGNEQFF. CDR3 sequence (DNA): TGTGCCAGCAGGGAGGGCAATGAGCAGTTCTTC.

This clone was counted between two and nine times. CDR3 loop: CASSLGQAQKETQYF. CDR3 bases: TGTGCCAGCAGTTTAGGACAGGCTCAAAAAGAGACCCAGTACTTC. The rearrangement links TRBV28 to TRBJ2-5, with 7 bases aligning to TRBD1. Germline trimming cut 2 bases from V and 3 bases from J; bases unmatched to any gene: 6. The CDR3 consists of 15 residues. CDR1 and CDR2 (germline): MDHEN, SYDVKM.

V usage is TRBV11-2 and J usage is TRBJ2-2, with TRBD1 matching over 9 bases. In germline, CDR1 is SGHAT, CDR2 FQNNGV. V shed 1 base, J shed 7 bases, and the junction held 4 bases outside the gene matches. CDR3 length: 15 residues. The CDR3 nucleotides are TGTGCCAGCAGCTTAGGTGGGACAGGGATCGGGGAGCTGTTTTTT. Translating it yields CASSLGGTGIGELFF.

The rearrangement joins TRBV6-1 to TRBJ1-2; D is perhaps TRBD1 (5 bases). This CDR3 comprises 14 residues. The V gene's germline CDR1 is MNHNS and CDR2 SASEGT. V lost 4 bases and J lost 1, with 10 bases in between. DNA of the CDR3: TGTGCCAGCAGTGCCGACAGAATTAACTATGGCTACACCTTC. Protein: CASSADRINYGYTF.

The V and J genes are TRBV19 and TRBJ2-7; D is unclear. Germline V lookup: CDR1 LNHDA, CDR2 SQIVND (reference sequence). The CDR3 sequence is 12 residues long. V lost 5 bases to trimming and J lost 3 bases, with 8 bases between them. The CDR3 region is CASSPGHYEQYF. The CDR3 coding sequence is TGTGCCAGTAGTCCGGGTCACTACGAGCAGTACTTC.

DNA of the CDR3: TGTGCCAGCAGTGAAGGGCGAGGGGGGGTTTATAGCAATCAGCCCCAGCATTTT. It codes for CASSEGRGGVYSNQPQHF. V usage is TRBV6-1 and J usage is TRBJ1-5; possible D gene TRBD1, 6 bases. The germline V gene has CDR1 MNHNS and CDR2 SASEGT. This CDR3 contains 18 residues. The germline V and J ends were trimmed by 1 base and 0 bases, with 16 bases remaining between them.

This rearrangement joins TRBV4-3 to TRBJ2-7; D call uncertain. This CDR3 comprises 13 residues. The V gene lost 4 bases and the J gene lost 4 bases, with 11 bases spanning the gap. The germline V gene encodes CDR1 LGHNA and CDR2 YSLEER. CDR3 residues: CASSPRLGYEQYF. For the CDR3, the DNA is TGCGCCAGCAGCCCTAGATTAGGGTACGAGCAGTACTTC.

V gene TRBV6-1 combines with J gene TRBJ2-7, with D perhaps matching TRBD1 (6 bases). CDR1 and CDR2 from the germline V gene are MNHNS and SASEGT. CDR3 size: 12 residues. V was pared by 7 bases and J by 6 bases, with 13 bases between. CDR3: CASNLQGPEQYF. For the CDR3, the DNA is TGTGCCAGCAACCTACAGGGTCCCGAGCAGTACTTC.

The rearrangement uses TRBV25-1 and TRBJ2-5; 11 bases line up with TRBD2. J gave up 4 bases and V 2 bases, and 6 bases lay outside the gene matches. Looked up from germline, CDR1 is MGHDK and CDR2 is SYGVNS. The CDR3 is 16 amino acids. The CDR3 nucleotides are TGTGCCAGCAGTGAAGGGGGTAGCGGGAGGGCAGAGACCCAGTACTTC. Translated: CASSEGGSGRAETQYF.

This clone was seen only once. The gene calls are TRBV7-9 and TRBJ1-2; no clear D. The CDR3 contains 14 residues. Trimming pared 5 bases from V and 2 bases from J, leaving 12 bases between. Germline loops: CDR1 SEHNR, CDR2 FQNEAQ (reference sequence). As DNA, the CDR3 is TGTGCCAGCAGCCCCCCAGGAGTCAACTATGGCTACACCTTC. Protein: CASSPPGVNYGYTF.